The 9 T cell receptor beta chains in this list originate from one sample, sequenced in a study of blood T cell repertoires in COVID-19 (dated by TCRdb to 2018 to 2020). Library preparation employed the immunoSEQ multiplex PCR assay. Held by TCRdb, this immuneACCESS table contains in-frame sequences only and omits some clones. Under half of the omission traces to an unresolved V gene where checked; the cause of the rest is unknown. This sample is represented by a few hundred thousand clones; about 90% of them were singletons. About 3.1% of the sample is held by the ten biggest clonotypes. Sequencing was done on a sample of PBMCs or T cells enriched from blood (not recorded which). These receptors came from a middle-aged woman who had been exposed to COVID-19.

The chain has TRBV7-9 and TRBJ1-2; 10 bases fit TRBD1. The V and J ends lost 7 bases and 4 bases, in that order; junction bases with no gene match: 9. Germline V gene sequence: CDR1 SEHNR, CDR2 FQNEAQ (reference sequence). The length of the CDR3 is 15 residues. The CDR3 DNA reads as TGTGCCAGCACCCAGTGGACAGGGGGGACCTATGGCTACACCTTC. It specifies CASTQWTGGTYGYTF. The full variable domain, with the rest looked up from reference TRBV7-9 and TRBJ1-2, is DTGVSQNPRHKITKRGQNVTFRCDPISEHNRLYWYRQTLGQGPEFLTYFQNEAQLEKSRLLSDRFSAERPKGSFSTLEIQRTEQGDSAMYLCASTQWTGGTYGYTFGSGTRLTVV.

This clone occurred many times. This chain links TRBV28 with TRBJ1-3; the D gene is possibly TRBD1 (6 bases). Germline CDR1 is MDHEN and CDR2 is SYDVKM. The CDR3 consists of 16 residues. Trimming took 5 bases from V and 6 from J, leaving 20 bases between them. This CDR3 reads CASSTPAGAGANTIYF. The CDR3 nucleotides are TGTGCCAGCAGTACCCCGGCGGGGGCAGGGGCAAACACCATATATTTT. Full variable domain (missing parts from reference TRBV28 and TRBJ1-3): DVKVTQSSRYLVKRTGEKVFLECVQDMDHENMFWYRQDPGLGLRLIYFSYDVKMKEKGDIPEGYSVSREKKERFSLILESASTNQTSMYLCASSTPAGAGANTIYFGEGSWLTVV.

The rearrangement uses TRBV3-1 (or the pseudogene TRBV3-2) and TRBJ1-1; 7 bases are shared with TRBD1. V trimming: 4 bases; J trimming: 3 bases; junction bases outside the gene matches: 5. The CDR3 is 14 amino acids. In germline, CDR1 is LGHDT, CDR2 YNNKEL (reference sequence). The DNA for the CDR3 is TGTGCCAGCAGCCGACAGGGCCTGGACACTGAAGCTTTCTTT. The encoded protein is CASSRQGLDTEAFF.

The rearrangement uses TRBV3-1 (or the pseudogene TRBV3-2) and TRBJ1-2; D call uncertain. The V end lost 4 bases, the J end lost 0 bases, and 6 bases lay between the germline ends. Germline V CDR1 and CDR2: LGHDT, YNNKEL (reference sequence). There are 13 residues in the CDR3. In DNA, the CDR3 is TGTGCCAGCAGCCTTCAGACTAACTATGGCTACACCTTC. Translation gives CASSLQTNYGYTF.

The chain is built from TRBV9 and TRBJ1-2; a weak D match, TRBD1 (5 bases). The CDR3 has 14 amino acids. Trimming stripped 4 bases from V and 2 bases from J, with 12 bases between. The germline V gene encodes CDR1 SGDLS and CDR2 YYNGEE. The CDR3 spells CASSTSGMNYGYTF. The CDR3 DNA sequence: TGTGCCAGCAGCACTTCAGGGATGAACTATGGCTACACCTTC.

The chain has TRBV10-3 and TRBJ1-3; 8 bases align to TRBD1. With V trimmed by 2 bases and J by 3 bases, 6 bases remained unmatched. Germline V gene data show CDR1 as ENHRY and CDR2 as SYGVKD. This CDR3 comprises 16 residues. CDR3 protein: CAISEPSDRVGNTIYF. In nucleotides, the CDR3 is TGTGCCATCAGTGAGCCGTCGGACAGGGTTGGAAACACCATATATTTT.

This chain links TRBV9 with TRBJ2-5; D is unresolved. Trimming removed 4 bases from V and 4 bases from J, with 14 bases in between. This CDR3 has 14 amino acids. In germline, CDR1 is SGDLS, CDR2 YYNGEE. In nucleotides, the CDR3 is TGTGCCAGCAGCACCCTGCTCGGCGGAGAGACCCAGTACTTC. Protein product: CASSTLLGGETQYF.

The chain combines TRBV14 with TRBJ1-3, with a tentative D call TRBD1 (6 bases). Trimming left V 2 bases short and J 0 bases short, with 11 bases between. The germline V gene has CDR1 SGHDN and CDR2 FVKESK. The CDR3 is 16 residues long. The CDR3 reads CASSQSTGSSGNTIYF. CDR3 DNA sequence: TGTGCCAGCAGCCAATCGACAGGCAGCTCTGGAAACACCATATATTTT.

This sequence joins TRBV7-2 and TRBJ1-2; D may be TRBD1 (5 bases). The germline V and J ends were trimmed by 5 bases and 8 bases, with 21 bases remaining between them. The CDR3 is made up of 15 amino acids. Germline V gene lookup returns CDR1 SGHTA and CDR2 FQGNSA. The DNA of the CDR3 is TGTGCCAGCAGCCCCCTAGGTCGGGGGGTAGAAGGCTACACCTTC. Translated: CASSPLGRGVEGYTF.